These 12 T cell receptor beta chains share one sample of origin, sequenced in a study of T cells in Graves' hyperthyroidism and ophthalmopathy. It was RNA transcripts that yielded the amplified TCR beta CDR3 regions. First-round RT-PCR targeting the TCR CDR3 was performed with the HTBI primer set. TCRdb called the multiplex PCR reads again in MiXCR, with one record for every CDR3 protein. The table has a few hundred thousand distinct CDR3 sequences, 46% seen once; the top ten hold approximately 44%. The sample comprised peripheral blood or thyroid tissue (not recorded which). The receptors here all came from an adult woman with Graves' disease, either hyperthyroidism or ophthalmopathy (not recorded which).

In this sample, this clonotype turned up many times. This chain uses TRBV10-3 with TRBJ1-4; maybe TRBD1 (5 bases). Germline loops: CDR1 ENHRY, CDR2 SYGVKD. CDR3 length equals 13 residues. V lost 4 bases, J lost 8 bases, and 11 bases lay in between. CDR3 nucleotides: TGTGCCATCAGTGGATTACGGGGGGAAAAACTGTTTTTT. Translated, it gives CAISGLRGEKLFF.

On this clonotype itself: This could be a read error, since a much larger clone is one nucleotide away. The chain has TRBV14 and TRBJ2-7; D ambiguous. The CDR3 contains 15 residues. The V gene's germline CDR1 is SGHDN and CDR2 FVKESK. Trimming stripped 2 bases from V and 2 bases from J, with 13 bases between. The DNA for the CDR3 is TGTGCCAGCAGCCAATGGGCAGCGCCCACCTACGAGCAGTACTTC. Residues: CASSQWAAPTYEQYF.

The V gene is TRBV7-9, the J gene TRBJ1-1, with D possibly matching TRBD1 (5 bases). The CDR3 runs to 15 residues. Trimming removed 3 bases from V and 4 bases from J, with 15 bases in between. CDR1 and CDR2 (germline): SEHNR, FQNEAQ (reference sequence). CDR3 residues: CASSFTGGVRTEAFF. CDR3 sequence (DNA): TGTGCCAGCAGCTTTACCGGAGGGGTTCGCACTGAAGCTTTCTTT.

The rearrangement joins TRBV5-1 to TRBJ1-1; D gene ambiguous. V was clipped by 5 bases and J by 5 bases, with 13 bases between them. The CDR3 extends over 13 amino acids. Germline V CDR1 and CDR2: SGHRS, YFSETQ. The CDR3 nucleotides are TGCGCCAGCAGTCTCGGATTTGCGACTGAAGCTTTCTTT. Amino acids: CASSLGFATEAFF.

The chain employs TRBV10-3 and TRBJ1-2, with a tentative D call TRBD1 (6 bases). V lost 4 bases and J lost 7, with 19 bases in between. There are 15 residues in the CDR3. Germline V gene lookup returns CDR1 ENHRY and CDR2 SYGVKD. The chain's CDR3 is CAISAIDRTGLGYTF. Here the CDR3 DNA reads TGTGCCATCAGTGCTATAGACAGGACCGGGCTTGGCTACACCTTC.

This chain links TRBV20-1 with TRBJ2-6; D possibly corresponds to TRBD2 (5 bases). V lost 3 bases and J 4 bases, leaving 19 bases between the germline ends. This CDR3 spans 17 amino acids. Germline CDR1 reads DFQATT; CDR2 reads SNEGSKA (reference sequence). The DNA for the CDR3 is TGCAGTGCTAGTTTGATTGGGAGAGGTTCAGGGGCCAACGTCCTGACTTTC. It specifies CSASLIGRGSGANVLTF.

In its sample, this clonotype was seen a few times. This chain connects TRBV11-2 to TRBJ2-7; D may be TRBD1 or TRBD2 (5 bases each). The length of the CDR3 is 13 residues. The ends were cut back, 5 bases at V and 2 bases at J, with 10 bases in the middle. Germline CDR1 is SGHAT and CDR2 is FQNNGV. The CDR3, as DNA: TGTGCCAGCAGCGGGGACGGCACCTACGAGCAGTACTTC. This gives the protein CASSGDGTYEQYF.

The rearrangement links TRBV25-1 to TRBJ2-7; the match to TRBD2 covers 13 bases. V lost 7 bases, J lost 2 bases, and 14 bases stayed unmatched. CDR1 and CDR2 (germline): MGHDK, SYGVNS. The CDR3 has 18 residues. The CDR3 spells CASKGGTSGNRRAYEQYF. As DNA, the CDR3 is TGTGCCAGCAAAGGAGGGACTAGCGGGAACCGAAGGGCCTACGAGCAGTACTTC.

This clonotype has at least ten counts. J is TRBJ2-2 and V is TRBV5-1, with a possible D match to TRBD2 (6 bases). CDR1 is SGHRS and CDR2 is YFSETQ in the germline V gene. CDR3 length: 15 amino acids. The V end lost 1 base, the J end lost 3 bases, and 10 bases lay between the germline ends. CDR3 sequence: CASSLFGGDTGELFF. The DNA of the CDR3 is TGCGCCAGCAGCTTGTTCGGGGGAGACACCGGGGAGCTGTTTTTT.

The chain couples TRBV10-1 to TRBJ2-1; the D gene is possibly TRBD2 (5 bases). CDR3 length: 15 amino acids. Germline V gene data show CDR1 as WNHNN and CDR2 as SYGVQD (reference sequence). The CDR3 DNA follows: TGCGGTGGGCGCGGGTCCTCTACTCCCCACAATGAGCAGTTCTTC. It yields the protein CGGRGSSTPHNEQFF.

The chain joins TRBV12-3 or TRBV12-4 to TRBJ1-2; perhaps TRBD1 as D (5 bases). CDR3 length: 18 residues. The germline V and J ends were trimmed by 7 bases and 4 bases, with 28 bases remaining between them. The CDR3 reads CASTLPGPMQSWGYGYTF. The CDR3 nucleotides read TGTGCCAGCACCCTACCGGGACCCATGCAGTCGTGGGGCTATGGCTACACCTTC.

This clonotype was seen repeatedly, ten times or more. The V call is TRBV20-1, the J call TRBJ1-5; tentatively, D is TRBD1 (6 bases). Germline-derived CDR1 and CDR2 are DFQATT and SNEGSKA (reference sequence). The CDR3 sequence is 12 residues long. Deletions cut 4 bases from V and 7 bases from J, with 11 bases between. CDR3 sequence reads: CSAINRAQPQHF. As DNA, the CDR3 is TGCAGTGCTATAAACAGGGCCCAGCCCCAGCATTTT.